This TCR beta chain originates from a study of control samples from healthy donors and cancer patients. Clones were read by immunoSEQ multiplex PCR, and TCRdb kept only the in-frame ones, dropping some. The repertoire has some 130,000 clones, around 90% of them found once; the top ten carry about 2.3%. This CDR3 comprises 13 residues. Trimming pared 0 bases from V and 1 base from J, leaving 2 bases between. CDR1 and CDR2 (germline): SGDLS, YYNGEE. This receptor was obtained from a man aged 35 to 55 in good health. The rearrangement uses TRBV9 and TRBJ2-4; D is unresolved. The sample comprised blood. Here the CDR3 reads CASSVGAKNIQYF. The CDR3 nucleotides are TGTGCCAGCAGCGTAGGTGCCAAAAACATTCAGTACTTC.